A selection of T cell receptor beta chains follows, all from one sample in a study of cytomegalovirus exposure and HLA in healthy donors. Generated by immunoSEQ multiplex PCR, the TCRdb table keeps only in-frame clones and is missing some. The sample has over 200,000 clones; about 90% are singletons. Sequenced input: PBMCs. The source of these receptors is a woman aged 18-35 years in good health and CMV-seronegative. The CDR3 runs from the conserved cysteine through the conserved F or W. Fields, in order: CDR3 DNA, CDR3 protein, clone size, V gene, D gene, J gene. The D gene is left open where the match is weak. Size is omitted from some rows. Given values are once, few, many or a class for expanded clones.

cdr3_nt: TGTGCCAGCAGGATGGGCCGAAATTCACCCCTCCACTTT
cdr3_aa: CASRMGRNSPLHF
clone_size: NA
v_call: TRBV6-4
d_call: NA
j_call: TRBJ1-6

cdr3_nt: TGTGCCAGTAGTATGAGTCTGACCGGGGAGCTGTTTTTT
cdr3_aa: CASSMSLTGELFF
clone_size: NA
v_call: TRBV19
d_call: NA
j_call: TRBJ2-2

cdr3_nt: TGTGCCAGCAGTTTTTGGGGAGGGGGTGGCTACACCTTC
cdr3_aa: CASSFWGGGGYTF
clone_size: NA
v_call: TRBV27
d_call: NA
j_call: TRBJ1-2

cdr3_nt: TGTGCCAGCAGGGAGGGCCAGGGCACTGAAGCTTTCTTT
cdr3_aa: CASREGQGTEAFF
clone_size: NA
v_call: TRBV7-9
d_call: NA
j_call: TRBJ1-1

cdr3_nt: TGTGCCAGCAGCTTCGGGACAAATCCCGAGCAGTACTTC
cdr3_aa: CASSFGTNPEQYF
clone_size: NA
v_call: TRBV5-6
d_call: NA
j_call: TRBJ2-7

cdr3_nt: TGTGCCAGCAGCTTCGGTATAGCGGAGACCCAGTACTTC
cdr3_aa: CASSFGIAETQYF
clone_size: NA
v_call: TRBV7-9
d_call: NA
j_call: TRBJ2-5

cdr3_nt: TGTGCCAGCAGTGTGGACAGGGACTACGAGCAGTACTTC
cdr3_aa: CASSVDRDYEQYF
clone_size: NA
v_call: TRBV6-4
d_call: TRBD1
j_call: TRBJ2-7

cdr3_nt: TGTGCCAGCAGCCTTAGCGGGGGTGCTAACATTCAGTACTTC
cdr3_aa: CASSLSGGANIQYF
clone_size: NA
v_call: TRBV28
d_call: TRBD2
j_call: TRBJ2-4

cdr3_nt: TGTGCCAGCAGCCTCTACTACAAACCGGGACAGCGAGGCGAGACCCAGTACTTC
cdr3_aa: CASSLYYKPGQRGETQYF
clone_size: NA
v_call: TRBV7-8
d_call: TRBD1
j_call: TRBJ2-5

cdr3_nt: TGTGCCAGCAGTTTGTTTAGGGAGAATCAGCCCCAGCATTTT
cdr3_aa: CASSLFRENQPQHF
clone_size: NA
v_call: TRBV28
d_call: NA
j_call: TRBJ1-5

cdr3_nt: TGCGCCAGCAGCTTGGTTTTTCCAGACTCCTACGAGCAGTACTTC
cdr3_aa: CASSLVFPDSYEQYF
clone_size: NA
v_call: TRBV5-1
d_call: NA
j_call: TRBJ2-7

cdr3_nt: TGTGCCAGCATCGGTAGGGGGACAGGGCCCCACGAGCAGTACTTC
cdr3_aa: CASIGRGTGPHEQYF
clone_size: NA
v_call: TRBV5-6
d_call: TRBD1
j_call: TRBJ2-7

cdr3_nt: TGTGCCAGCAGCTTCCCCGTGGGGGGGGCCACCACTGAAGCTTTCTTT
cdr3_aa: CASSFPVGGATTEAFF
clone_size: NA
v_call: TRBV11-2
d_call: NA
j_call: TRBJ1-1

cdr3_nt: TGTGCCAGCAGCTTGGGGACAGGCCTCTATGGCTACACCTTC
cdr3_aa: CASSLGTGLYGYTF
clone_size: NA
v_call: TRBV5-4
d_call: TRBD1
j_call: TRBJ1-2

cdr3_nt: TGTGCCAGCAGCTGGGGACTAGCGGGGGGGACAGATACGCAGTATTTT
cdr3_aa: CASSWGLAGGTDTQYF
clone_size: NA
v_call: TRBV5-5
d_call: TRBD2
j_call: TRBJ2-3

cdr3_nt: TGTGCCAGCAGTCCGGACAGAGTGGAGCCCCAGCATTTT
cdr3_aa: CASSPDRVEPQHF
clone_size: NA
v_call: TRBV2
d_call: NA
j_call: TRBJ1-5

cdr3_nt: TGTGCCAGCTCTTCAGGCCCGACCTTCGGGTACTTC
cdr3_aa: CASSSGPTFGYF
clone_size: once
v_call: TRBV18
d_call: NA
j_call: TRBJ2-7

cdr3_nt: TGCGCCAGCAATACCGGGTCGAGCTCCTACAATGAGCAGTTCTTC
cdr3_aa: CASNTGSSSYNEQFF
clone_size: NA
v_call: TRBV5-1
d_call: NA
j_call: TRBJ2-1